A single sample is the source of the 15 T cell receptor beta chains below, sequenced in a study of vaccination effects on CD4 cells after COVID-19. Produced via immunoSEQ multiplex PCR; TCRdb's table is partial and in-frame only. The repertoire holds nearly 35,000 clones, approximately 72% seen once, with 6.6% in the top ten. Which antigens these TCRs recognize remains unknown. The culture ran for approximately 10 days, and then CD4+ T cells were isolated. A positive SARS-CoV-2 PCR test fell between March and December 2020. Participants completed two doses of the BNT162b2 or mRNA-1273 vaccine. Specimen: CD4+ T cells from PBMCs cultured without peptide, collected after COVID-19 vaccination. All receptors come from a human donor who had a prior SARS-CoV-2 infection.

This clone has just a few counts. The chain couples TRBV2 to TRBJ1-1; D is undetermined. The germline gives CDR1 SNHLY, CDR2 FYNNEI. Trimming left V 6 bases short and J 0 bases short, with 11 bases between. The CDR3 has 14 amino acids. CDR3: CASRETRMNTEAFF. The DNA for the CDR3 is TGTGCCAGCAGAGAGACACGTATGAACACTGAAGCTTTCTTT.

The rearrangement joins TRBV19 to TRBJ2-3; D not certain. The V gene's germline CDR1 is LNHDA and CDR2 SQIVND (reference sequence). CDR3 size: 14 residues. Trimming cost V 3 bases and J 1 base, with 8 bases left between them. DNA for the CDR3: TGTGCCAGTAGTATTCTGTCGCGCACAGATACGCAGTATTTT. This gives the protein CASSILSRTDTQYF. Together with reference TRBV19 and TRBJ2-3, the CDR3 gives the full variable domain: DGGITQSPKYLFRKEGQNVTLSCEQNLNHDAMYWYRQDPGQGLRLIYYSQIVNDFQKGDIAEGYSVSREKKESFPLTVTSAQKNPTAFYLCASSILSRTDTQYFGPGTRLTVL.

This sequence joins TRBV7-3 and TRBJ2-2; 10 bases are shared with TRBD1. CDR3 length equals 16 residues. V was clipped by 5 bases and J by 7 bases; unmatched bases: 10. Germline CDR1 SGHTA, CDR2 FQGTGA. CDR3 protein: CASSPGQGVKFGELFF. In nucleotides, the CDR3 is TGTGCCAGCAGCCCTGGACAGGGGGTGAAGTTCGGGGAGCTGTTTTTT.

CDR3 nucleotides: TGTGCCAGCATGGGTCAATGGACCCAGTACTTC. Translating gives CASMGQWTQYF. The V and J genes are TRBV6-5 and TRBJ2-5; D is ambiguous. The germline V gene has CDR1 MNHEY and CDR2 SVGAGI. V lost 7 bases and J 7 bases, leaving 10 bases between the germline ends. This CDR3 is built from 11 residues.

The V and J genes are TRBV2 and TRBJ2-3, with no clear D. CDR1 is SNHLY and CDR2 is FYNNEI in the germline V gene. This CDR3 has 14 residues. V lost 4 bases and J 4 bases, leaving 12 bases between the germline ends. This CDR3 reads CASSAPPVADTQYF. CDR3 coding DNA: TGTGCCAGCAGTGCCCCCCCAGTTGCAGATACGCAGTATTTT.

This chain joins TRBV4-2 and TRBJ2-5; 7 bases align to TRBD2. CDR1 and CDR2 (germline): LGHNA, YNFKEQ. There are 16 residues in the CDR3. J was trimmed by 4 bases and V by 2 bases; bases with no gene match: 10. The CDR3 spells CASSQTQRDWAETQYF. Written as DNA, the CDR3 is TGTGCCAGCAGCCAAACACAGCGGGATTGGGCAGAGACCCAGTACTTC.

J is TRBJ2-5 and V is TRBV6-2 or TRBV6-3, with 8 bases identical to TRBD2. V shed 6 bases and J 5 bases; nucleotides not matched to a gene: 5. Germline-derived CDR1 and CDR2 are MNHEY and SVGEGT. The CDR3 totals 13 residues. The CDR3 is CASSQTGGETQYF. In DNA, the CDR3 is TGTGCCAGCAGCCAGACGGGAGGGGAGACCCAGTACTTC.

The rearrangement uses TRBV5-1 and TRBJ1-4; D remains unclear. The germline CDR1 and CDR2 sequences are SGHRS and YFSETQ. Between the trimmed V and J ends, which lost 0 bases and 11 bases, there was a span of 23 bases. The CDR3 is made up of 17 amino acids. The CDR3 protein is CASSLAWNGPGGGKLFF. The CDR3 DNA reads TGCGCCAGCAGCTTGGCCTGGAATGGACCGGGCGGTGGGAAACTGTTTTTT.

This chain joins TRBV2 and TRBJ2-5, with D possibly matching TRBD1 (6 bases). The CDR3 consists of 13 residues. The germline CDR1 and CDR2 sequences are SNHLY and FYNNEI. V was pared by 3 bases and J by 3 bases, with 8 bases between. The CDR3 sequence: CASSENREETQYF. The CDR3 coding sequence is TGTGCCAGCAGTGAGAACAGGGAAGAGACCCAGTACTTC. The whole variable domain, filled in from reference TRBV2 and TRBJ2-5, reads EPEVTQTPSHQVTQMGQEVILRCVPISNHLYFYWYRQILGQKVEFLVSFYNNEISEKSEIFDDQFSVERPDGSNFTLKIRSTKLEDSAMYFCASSENREETQYFGPGTRLLVL.

The chain employs TRBV9 and TRBJ2-7; 8 bases map to TRBD1. Trimming took 2 bases from V and 7 from J; bases not matched to a gene: 8. The CDR3 loop spans 14 amino acids. CDR1 and CDR2 from the germline V gene are SGDLS and YYNGEE. The CDR3 sequence: CASSVWTGFEEQYF. The CDR3 DNA reads as TGTGCCAGCAGCGTCTGGACAGGGTTCGAAGAGCAGTACTTC.

The CDR3 is CASSASDWGGELFF. In nucleotides, the CDR3 is TGTGCCAGCAGCGCAAGTGATTGGGGCGGGGAGCTGTTTTTT. The chain is built from TRBV9 and TRBJ2-2, with D uncertain. V dropped 3 bases and J dropped 7 bases, with 13 bases sitting between them. The CDR3 is 14 amino acids. CDR1 SGDLS and CDR2 YYNGEE come from the germline V gene.

The genes are TRBV3-1 (or the pseudogene TRBV3-2) and TRBJ2-3; D unclear. The V gene's germline CDR1 is LGHDT and CDR2 YNNKEL (reference sequence). CDR3 length equals 17 residues. The ends were cut back, 1 base at V and 1 base at J, with 15 bases in the middle. CDR3 region: CASSQATGRHGTDTQYF. The CDR3 DNA reads TGTGCCAGCAGCCAAGCAACTGGACGCCACGGCACAGATACGCAGTATTTT.

V usage is TRBV6-1 and J usage is TRBJ1-5; D is ambiguous. The CDR3 length is 16 residues. The ends were cut back, 3 bases at V and 2 bases at J, with 14 bases in the middle. In germline, CDR1 is MNHNS, CDR2 SASEGT. The CDR3 region is CASSERWRDGNQPQHF. The CDR3 DNA follows: TGTGCCAGCAGTGAGCGATGGAGGGATGGCAATCAGCCCCAGCATTTT.

This chain links TRBV2 with TRBJ1-5, with D perhaps matching TRBD1 (6 bases). Trimming pared 6 bases from V and 2 bases from J, leaving 20 bases between. In germline, CDR1 is SNHLY, CDR2 FYNNEI. The CDR3 spans 17 residues. CDR3 residues: CASRETGTPVGNQPQHF. DNA for the CDR3: TGTGCCAGCAGAGAAACCGGGACACCCGTCGGCAATCAGCCCCAGCATTTT.

J is TRBJ2-3 and V is TRBV6-5; 9 nucleotides agree with TRBD2. Germline trimming cut 2 bases from V and 5 bases from J; bases unmatched to any gene: 8. CDR1 MNHEY and CDR2 SVGAGI come from the germline V gene. This CDR3 region has 16 residues. The CDR3 spells CASSYGAGGPGDTQYF. CDR3 bases: TGTGCCAGCAGTTACGGGGCGGGAGGGCCAGGAGATACGCAGTATTTT.